Each of the 17 T cell receptor beta chains below was sequenced from the same sample in a study of technical replicates of blood from several donors. Clones were sequenced by immunoSEQ multiplex PCR, and TCRdb holds only the in-frame ones, with some missing. The data show 75,000 to 95,000 clones, around 90% seen once. The sequenced material came from T cells isolated from PBMCs. The receptor source for this set is a human donor in good health.

The chain has TRBV6-1 and TRBJ2-7, with a tentative D call TRBD1 (6 bases). CDR3 length: 14 residues. The germline V gene encodes CDR1 MNHNS and CDR2 SASEGT. Trimming left V 7 bases short and J 5 bases short, with 18 bases between. CDR3 DNA: TGTGCCAGCAAGGGGACATTCTCATGGGACGAGCAGTACTTC. Amino acids: CASKGTFSWDEQYF.

The genes are TRBV27 and TRBJ2-1; 11 bases map to TRBD1. Germline CDR1 MNHEY, CDR2 SMNVEV (reference sequence). The CDR3 loop spans 14 amino acids. V lost 3 bases, J lost 9 bases, and 4 bases stayed unmatched. The chain's CDR3 is CASSLGTGGTEQFF. In nucleotides, the CDR3 is TGTGCCAGCAGTTTGGGGACAGGGGGGACTGAGCAGTTCTTC.

This chain joins TRBV5-1 and TRBJ2-3; unclear D gene. The ends were cut back, 0 bases at V and 9 bases at J, with 14 bases in the middle. The CDR3 is 14 amino acids. The V gene's germline CDR1 is SGHRS and CDR2 YFSETQ. The CDR3 nucleotides read TGCGCCAGCAGCTTGGACGAAATAGCTGGGACGCAGTATTTT. This encodes CASSLDEIAGTQYF.

The chain couples TRBV5-1 to TRBJ2-3, with D tentatively TRBD2 (6 bases). The germline CDR1 and CDR2 sequences are SGHRS and YFSETQ. The CDR3 sequence is 15 residues long. V was cut by 0 bases and J by 0 bases, with 8 bases left in between. CDR3 in DNA: TGCGCCAGCAGCTTGGTGGGGGGTAGCACAGATACGCAGTATTTT. Encoded protein: CASSLVGGSTDTQYF.

This chain connects TRBV27 to TRBJ1-4; 10 bases map to TRBD1. This CDR3 has 17 amino acids. The germline V gene encodes CDR1 MNHEY and CDR2 SMNVEV (reference sequence). J lost 6 bases, V lost 1 base, and 8 bases had no gene match. CDR3 in amino acids: CASSLYIGDRGDEKLFF. In nucleotides, the CDR3 is TGTGCCAGCAGTTTATATATAGGGGACAGGGGTGATGAAAAACTGTTTTTT. Using reference TRBV27 and TRBJ1-4 for the parts outside the CDR3, the full variable domain is EAQVTQNPRYLITVTGKKLTVTCSQNMNHEYMSWYRQDPGLGLRQIYYSMNVEVTDKGDVPEGYKVSRKEKRNFPLILESPSPNQTSLYFCASSLYIGDRGDEKLFFGSGTQLSVL.

The chain carries TRBV7-2 and TRBJ2-1, with a possible D match to TRBD1 (6 bases). With 5 bases removed from V and 5 bases from J, the gap between germline ends came to 16 bases. The CDR3 sequence is 15 residues long. Germline CDR1 SGHTA, CDR2 FQGNSA. Here the CDR3 reads CASSREGQRNNEQFF. CDR3 coding DNA: TGTGCCAGCAGCCGTGAAGGACAGCGAAACAATGAGCAGTTCTTC.

V and J are TRBV30 and TRBJ1-3; maybe TRBD1 (5 bases). Germline V gene data show CDR1 as GTSNPN and CDR2 as SVGIG (reference sequence). The CDR3 loop spans 12 amino acids. Deletions cut 4 bases from V and 3 bases from J, with 7 bases between. CDR3 in amino acids: CAWTGIGNTIYF. DNA for the CDR3: TGTGCCTGGACAGGGATTGGAAACACCATATATTTT.

The rearrangement uses TRBV11-2 and TRBJ2-1, with D perhaps TRBD1 (6 bases). Germline loops: CDR1 SGHAT, CDR2 FQNNGV. The CDR3 loop spans 16 amino acids. The ends were cut back, 5 bases at V and 2 bases at J, with 16 bases in the middle. CDR3 DNA: TGTGCCAGCAGCCCTCGGGGACAAGGGGCCTACAATGAGCAGTTCTTC. It encodes CASSPRGQGAYNEQFF.

The chain couples TRBV6-1 to TRBJ2-5, with 10 bases matching TRBD1. J gave up 5 bases and V 6 bases, and 6 bases lay outside the gene matches. CDR3 length: 14 residues. CDR1 and CDR2 (germline): MNHNS, SASEGT. The CDR3 loop reads CASSPTGGAETQYF. The CDR3 DNA reads as TGTGCCAGCAGCCCGACAGGGGGCGCGGAGACCCAGTACTTC.

This clone was seen a handful of times. The chain has TRBV7-9 and TRBJ1-1, with TRBD1 as a possible D gene (6 bases). Germline CDR1 reads SEHNR; CDR2 reads FQNEAQ (reference sequence). Trimming stripped 4 bases from V and 11 bases from J, with 17 bases between. The CDR3 totals 13 residues. The CDR3 sequence is CASSSSGVAGAFF. The DNA for the CDR3 is TGTGCCAGCAGCTCCTCAGGGGTAGCGGGCGCTTTCTTT.

This clone came up once. The chain carries TRBV28 and TRBJ2-3; D possibly corresponds to TRBD1 (7 bases). The CDR3 sequence is 13 residues long. V lost 6 bases to trimming and J lost 3 bases, with 10 bases between them. The germline CDR1 and CDR2 sequences are MDHEN and SYDVKM. DNA for the CDR3: TGTGCCAGCAGAGCAGGGGGGACAGATACGCAGTATTTT. The encoded protein is CASRAGGTDTQYF. Using reference TRBV28 and TRBJ2-3 for the parts outside the CDR3, the full variable domain is DVKVTQSSRYLVKRTGEKVFLECVQDMDHENMFWYRQDPGLGLRLIYFSYDVKMKEKGDIPEGYSVSREKKERFSLILESASTNQTSMYLCASRAGGTDTQYFGPGTRLTVL.

V and J are TRBV7-9 and TRBJ2-5, with a possible D match to TRBD1 (5 bases). This CDR3 region has 13 residues. In germline, CDR1 is SEHNR, CDR2 FQNEAQ (reference sequence). The V and J ends lost 5 bases and 2 bases respectively, with 9 bases between them. The CDR3, as DNA: TGTGCCAGCAGCATAGACAGTCAAGAGACCCAGTACTTC. This encodes CASSIDSQETQYF.

The rearrangement links TRBV5-6 to TRBJ2-1; 9 nucleotides match TRBD2. The CDR3 runs 16 residues. Trimming at V came to 1 base and at J to 5 bases, leaving 7 bases not matched to a gene. The germline V gene has CDR1 SGHDT and CDR2 YYEEEE. This CDR3 reads CASSLSPGLADNEQFF. The CDR3 DNA reads as TGTGCCAGCAGCTTGTCTCCGGGACTAGCAGACAATGAGCAGTTCTTC.

The gene calls are TRBV30 and TRBJ1-2; 10 bases agree with TRBD1. The CDR3 is 15 amino acids. V shed 4 bases and J 0 bases; nucleotides not matched to a gene: 5. CDR1 is GTSNPN and CDR2 is SVGIG in the germline V gene (reference sequence). CDR3 sequence: CAWKGQGPPNYGYTF. The CDR3, as DNA: TGTGCCTGGAAGGGACAGGGGCCCCCTAACTATGGCTACACCTTC.

This clone has only one observation. The V gene is TRBV19, the J gene TRBJ1-5; D gene uncertain. This CDR3 region has 15 residues. Germline CDR1 and CDR2: LNHDA and SQIVND (reference sequence). V gave up 3 bases and J gave up 0 bases, with 9 bases separating them. CDR3: CASSIWRDSNQPQHF. The CDR3 DNA reads TGTGCCAGTAGTATCTGGAGGGATAGCAATCAGCCCCAGCATTTT. The variable domain in full, completed from reference TRBV19 and TRBJ1-5, reads DGGITQSPKYLFRKEGQNVTLSCEQNLNHDAMYWYRQDPGQGLRLIYYSQIVNDFQKGDIAEGYSVSREKKESFPLTVTSAQKNPTAFYLCASSIWRDSNQPQHFGDGTRLSIL.

The rearrangement joins TRBV6-1 to TRBJ2-7, with 7 bases that match TRBD1. Germline V gives CDR1 MNHNS, CDR2 SASEGT. The CDR3 is 17 residues long. The J segment lost 5 bases and the V segment lost 4 bases, leaving 17 bases of the junction unmatched. The CDR3 spells CASSGWGPLDRVHEQYF. DNA for the CDR3: TGTGCCAGCAGTGGCTGGGGGCCACTTGACAGGGTACACGAGCAGTACTTC.

CDR3 DNA sequence: TGTGCCAGCAGTTCAATGACAGCCAACTACGAGCAGTACTTC. It encodes CASSSMTANYEQYF. The chain has TRBV6-6 and TRBJ2-7; D possibly corresponds to TRBD1 (5 bases). Germline V gene data show CDR1 as MNHNY and CDR2 as SVGAGI (reference sequence). The CDR3 has 14 residues. Between the trimmed V and J ends, which lost 4 bases and 3 bases, there was a span of 13 bases.